This T cell receptor (beta chain) was recorded in a study of T-cell memory formation after mild COVID-19. The germline gives CDR1 MNHEY, CDR2 SVGAGI. The CDR3 is 18 residues long. The J segment lost 2 bases and the V segment lost 0 bases, leaving 7 bases of the junction unmatched. With constant-segment primers, 5'RACE yielded cDNA libraries of TCR alpha and TCR beta that carried sample barcodes and UMIs. TCRdb ran MiXCR on the 5' RACE reads and lists one entry per CDR3 protein. The sample consists of 150,000 or so distinct CDR3 sequences, 31% of them appearing once. There are a few counts of this clonotype.

The rearrangement uses TRBV6-5 and TRBJ2-1, with 10 bases matching TRBD2. The clonotype comes from an adult woman who had mild COVID-19 (a few samples of this study predate the infection). Cell type and time point are not known. Specimen: PBMCs or a T cell subset sorted from them (not recorded which). The CDR3 loop is CASSYSPSLAGTYNEQFF. CDR3 bases: TGTGCCAGCAGTTACTCCCCCTCACTAGCGGGGACCTACAATGAGCAGTTCTTC.